Sequencing of this T cell receptor beta chain was carried out in a study of T-cell memory formation after mild COVID-19. This clonotype occurred a few times. The CDR3 has 16 residues. V lost 0 bases and J 2 bases, leaving 8 bases between the germline ends. Germline V gene data show CDR1 as MNHEY and CDR2 as SVGAGI. TCR alpha and TCR beta cDNA libraries carrying sample barcodes and UMIs came from 5'RACE with constant-segment primers. TCRdb re-called the 5' RACE reads through MiXCR, storing one row per CDR3 protein. The table includes hundreds of thousands of distinct CDR3 sequences, about a fifth detected once.

V and J are TRBV6-5 and TRBJ2-6; no clear D. Sample: PBMCs or a T cell subset sorted from them (not recorded which). This TCR derives from an adult woman who had mild COVID-19 (a few samples of this study predate the infection). Cell type and time point are not known. This chain's CDR3 is CASSYSGATGANVLTF. Here the CDR3 DNA reads TGTGCCAGCAGTTACTCGGGCGCGACTGGGGCCAACGTCCTGACTTTC.